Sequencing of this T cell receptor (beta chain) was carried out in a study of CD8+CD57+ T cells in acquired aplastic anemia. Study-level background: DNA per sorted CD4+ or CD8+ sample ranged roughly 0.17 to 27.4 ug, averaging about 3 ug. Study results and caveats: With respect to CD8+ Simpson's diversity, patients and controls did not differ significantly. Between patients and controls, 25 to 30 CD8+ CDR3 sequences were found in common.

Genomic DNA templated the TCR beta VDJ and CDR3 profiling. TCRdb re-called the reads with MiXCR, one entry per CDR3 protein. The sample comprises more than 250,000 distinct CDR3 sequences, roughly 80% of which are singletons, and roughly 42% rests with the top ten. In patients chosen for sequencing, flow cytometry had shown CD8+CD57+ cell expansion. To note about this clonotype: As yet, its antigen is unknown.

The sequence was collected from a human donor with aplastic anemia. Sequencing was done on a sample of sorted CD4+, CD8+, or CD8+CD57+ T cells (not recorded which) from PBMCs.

The CDR3 reads CASSLVPGSGNTF. For the CDR3, the DNA is TGTGCCAGCAGCTTAGTACCGGGCTCTGGAAACACCTTC. The V gene is TRBV7-2, the J gene TRBJ1-2; D gene unclear. Germline V gene sequence: CDR1 SGHTA, CDR2 FQGNSA. The germline V and J ends were trimmed by 1 base and 12 bases, with 15 bases remaining between them. The CDR3 covers 13 residues.